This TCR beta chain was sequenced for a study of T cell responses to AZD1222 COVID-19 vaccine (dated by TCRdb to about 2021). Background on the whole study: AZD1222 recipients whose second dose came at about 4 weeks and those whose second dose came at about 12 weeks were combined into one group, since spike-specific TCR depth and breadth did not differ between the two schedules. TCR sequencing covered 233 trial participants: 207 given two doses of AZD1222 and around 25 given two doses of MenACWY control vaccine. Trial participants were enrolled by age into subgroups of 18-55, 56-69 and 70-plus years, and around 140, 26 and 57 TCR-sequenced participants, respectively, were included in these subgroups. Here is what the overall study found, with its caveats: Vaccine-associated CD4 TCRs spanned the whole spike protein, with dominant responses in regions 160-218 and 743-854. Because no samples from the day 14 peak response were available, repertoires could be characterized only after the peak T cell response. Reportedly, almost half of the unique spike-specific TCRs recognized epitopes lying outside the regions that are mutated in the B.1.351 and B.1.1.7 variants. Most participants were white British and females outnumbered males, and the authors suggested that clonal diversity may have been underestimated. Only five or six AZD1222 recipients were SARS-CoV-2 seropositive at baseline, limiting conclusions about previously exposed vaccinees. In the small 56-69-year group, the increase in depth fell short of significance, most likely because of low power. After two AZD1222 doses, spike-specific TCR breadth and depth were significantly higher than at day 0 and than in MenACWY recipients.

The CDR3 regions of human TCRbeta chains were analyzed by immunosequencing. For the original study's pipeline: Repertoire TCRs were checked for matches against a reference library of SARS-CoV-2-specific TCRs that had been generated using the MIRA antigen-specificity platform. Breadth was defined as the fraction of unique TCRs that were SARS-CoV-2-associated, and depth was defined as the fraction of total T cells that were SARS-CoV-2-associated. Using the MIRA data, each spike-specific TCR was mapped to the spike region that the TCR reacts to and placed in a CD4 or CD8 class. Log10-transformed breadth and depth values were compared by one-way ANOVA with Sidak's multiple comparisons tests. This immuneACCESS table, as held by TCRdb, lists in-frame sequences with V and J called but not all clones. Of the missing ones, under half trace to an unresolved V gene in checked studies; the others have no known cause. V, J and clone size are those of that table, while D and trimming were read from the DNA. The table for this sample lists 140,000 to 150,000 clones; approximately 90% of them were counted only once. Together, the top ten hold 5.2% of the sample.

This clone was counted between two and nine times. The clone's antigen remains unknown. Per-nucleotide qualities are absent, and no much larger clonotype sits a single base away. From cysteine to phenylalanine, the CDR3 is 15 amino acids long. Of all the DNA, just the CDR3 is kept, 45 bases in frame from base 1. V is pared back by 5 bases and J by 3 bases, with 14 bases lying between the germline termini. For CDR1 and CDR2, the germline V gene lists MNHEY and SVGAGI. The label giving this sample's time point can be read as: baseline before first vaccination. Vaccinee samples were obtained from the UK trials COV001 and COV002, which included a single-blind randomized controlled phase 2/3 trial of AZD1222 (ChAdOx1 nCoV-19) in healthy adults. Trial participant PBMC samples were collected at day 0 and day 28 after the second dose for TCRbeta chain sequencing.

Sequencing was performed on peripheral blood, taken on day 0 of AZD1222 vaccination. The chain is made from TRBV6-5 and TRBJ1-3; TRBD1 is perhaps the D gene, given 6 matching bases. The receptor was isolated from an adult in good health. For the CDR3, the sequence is CASSPGRGGGNTIYF. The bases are TGTGCCAGCAGTCCCGGGAGGGGGGGTGGAAACACCATATATTTT.